Sequencing of this TCR beta chain was carried out in a study of cytomegalovirus exposure and HLA in healthy donors. This clone was recorded a few times. Its matching antigen is unknown. The PCR used 60 Vbeta and 13 Jbeta primers. Repertoires were generated with immunoSEQ multiplex PCR, while TCRdb's copy carries only in-frame clones and drops some. The profile shows fewer than 150,000 clones, 78% of them singletons. Trimming took 7 bases from V and 0 from J, leaving 13 bases between them. Germline loops: CDR1 MRHNA, CDR2 SNTAGT. The CDR3 is made up of 15 amino acids. Study results and caveats: Exclusion applied to some V segments, including TRBV6-2 and TRBV6-3, as they were indistinguishable. An analysis that was carried out later associated approximately 17,000 TCR beta sequences with HLA alleles at 0.05 false discovery rate. Rarity held for most TCR sequences, but there were some public TCRs that occurred in many donors. Rates of TCR association differed by HLA locus in a later analysis, with DRB1 highest and HLA-C lowest.

Sequencing input: PBMCs. This chain joins TRBV6-4 and TRBJ2-1; possible D gene TRBD2, 6 bases. The source of this sequence is a male donor in good health and CMV-seronegative. The CDR3 nucleotides are TGTGCCAGCACCCTGGACGGGAGCTCCTACAATGAGCAGTTCTTC. Translating it yields CASTLDGSSYNEQFF.